This T cell receptor beta chain was retrieved from a study of shared clonotypes between healthy human individuals. Overall study context: The composition of the donors was two women and a few men aged 18 to 49.

This clone occurred once. TCRdb's copy holds only in-frame clones and misses some; the assay was immunoSEQ multiplex PCR. Here the sample spans hundreds of thousands of clones, approximately 96% being singletons. Naive CD8 isolation took CD45RO-negative cells positively selected for CCR7 and excluded terminally differentiated effector memory CD45RA+ cells. Sequenced input: naive CD8+ T cells sorted from blood. The sequence came from a woman aged 30 to 39 in good health.

DNA of the CDR3: TGTGCCAGCAGCTTAGGGGTTGGTGGGATCTCCTACAATGAGCAGTTCTTC. Translating it yields CASSLGVGGISYNEQFF. The chain employs TRBV7-6 and TRBJ2-1; unclear D gene. With 1 base removed from V and 0 bases from J, the gap between germline ends came to 13 bases. The CDR3 sequence is 17 residues long. CDR1 and CDR2 from the germline V gene are SGHVS and FNYEAQ.